This T cell receptor (beta chain) was sequenced during a study of blood T cell repertoires in COVID-19. This clone was detected a few times. Libraries were prepared by immunoSEQ multiplex PCR; TCRdb keeps only in-frame clonotypes and omits some of them. The sample lists 200,000 to 300,000 clones, approximately 83% occurring once. This receptor was taken from a man older than 75 with acute or convalescent COVID-19. Sequenced sample: peripheral blood.

The CDR3 protein is CASSGGLAESSYEQYF. The CDR3 DNA is TGTGCCAGCAGTGGCGGACTAGCGGAGAGCTCCTACGAGCAGTACTTC. The V call is TRBV2, the J call TRBJ2-7, with 10 bases lining up with TRBD2. J gave up 0 bases and V 4 bases, and 6 bases lay outside the gene matches. Germline CDR1 SNHLY, CDR2 FYNNEI. CDR3 size: 16 residues.